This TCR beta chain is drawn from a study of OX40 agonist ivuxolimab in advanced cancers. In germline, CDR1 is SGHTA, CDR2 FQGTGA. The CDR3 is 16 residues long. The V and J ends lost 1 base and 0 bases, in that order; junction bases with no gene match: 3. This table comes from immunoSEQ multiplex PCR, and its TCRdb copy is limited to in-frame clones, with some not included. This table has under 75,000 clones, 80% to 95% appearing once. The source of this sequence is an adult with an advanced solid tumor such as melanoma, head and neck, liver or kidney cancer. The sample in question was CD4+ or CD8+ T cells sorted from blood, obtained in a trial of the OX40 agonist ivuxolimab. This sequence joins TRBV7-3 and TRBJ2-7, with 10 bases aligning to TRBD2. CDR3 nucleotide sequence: TGTGCCAGCAGCTTAAGGGCTAGCGGGGGCTCCTACGAGCAGTACTTC. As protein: CASSLRASGGSYEQYF.